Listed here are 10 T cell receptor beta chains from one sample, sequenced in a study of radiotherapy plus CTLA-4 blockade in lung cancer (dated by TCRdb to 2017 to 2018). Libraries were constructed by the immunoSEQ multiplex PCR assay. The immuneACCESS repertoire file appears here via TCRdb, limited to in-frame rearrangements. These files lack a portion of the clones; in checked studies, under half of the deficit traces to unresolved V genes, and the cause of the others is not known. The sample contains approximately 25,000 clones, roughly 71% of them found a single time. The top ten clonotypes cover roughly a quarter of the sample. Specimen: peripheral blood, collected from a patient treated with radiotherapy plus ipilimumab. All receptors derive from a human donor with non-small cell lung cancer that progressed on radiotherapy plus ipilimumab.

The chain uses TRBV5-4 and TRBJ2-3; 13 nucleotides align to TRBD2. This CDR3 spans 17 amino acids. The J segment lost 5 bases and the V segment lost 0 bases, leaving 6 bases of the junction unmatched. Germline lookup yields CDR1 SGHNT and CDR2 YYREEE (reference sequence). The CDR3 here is CASSLGTSGGVGDTQYF. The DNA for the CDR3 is TGTGCCAGCAGCTTGGGAACTAGCGGGGGGGTAGGAGATACGCAGTATTTT.

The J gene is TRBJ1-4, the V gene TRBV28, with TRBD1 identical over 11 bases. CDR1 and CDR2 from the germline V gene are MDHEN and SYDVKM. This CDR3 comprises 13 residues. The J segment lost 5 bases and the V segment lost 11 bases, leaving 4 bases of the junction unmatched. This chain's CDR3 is CAARDRGNEKLFF. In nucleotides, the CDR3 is TGTGCCGCGCGGGACAGGGGGAATGAAAAACTGTTTTTT. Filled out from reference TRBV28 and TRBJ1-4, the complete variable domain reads DVKVTQSSRYLVKRTGEKVFLECVQDMDHENMFWYRQDPGLGLRLIYFSYDVKMKEKGDIPEGYSVSREKKERFSLILESASTNQTSMYLCAARDRGNEKLFFGSGTQLSVL.

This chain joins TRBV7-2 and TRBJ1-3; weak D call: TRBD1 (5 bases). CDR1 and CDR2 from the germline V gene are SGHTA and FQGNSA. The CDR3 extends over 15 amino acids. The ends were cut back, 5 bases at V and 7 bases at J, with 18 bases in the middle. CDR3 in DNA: TGTGCCAGCAGCCTACGGGCACAGGATTGGAACACCATATATTTT. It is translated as CASSLRAQDWNTIYF.

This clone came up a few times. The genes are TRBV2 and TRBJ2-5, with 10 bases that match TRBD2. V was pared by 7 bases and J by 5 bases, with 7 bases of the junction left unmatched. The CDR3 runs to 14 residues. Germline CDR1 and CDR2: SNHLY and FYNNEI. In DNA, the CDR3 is TGTGCCAGCACGGGCCTAGCGGGAGTGGAGACCCAGTACTTC. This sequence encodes CASTGLAGVETQYF.

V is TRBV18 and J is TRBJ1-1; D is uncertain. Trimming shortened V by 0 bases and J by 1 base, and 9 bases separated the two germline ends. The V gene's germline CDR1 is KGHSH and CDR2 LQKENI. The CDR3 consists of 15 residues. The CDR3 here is CASSPPSRPNTEAFF. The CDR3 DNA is TGTGCCAGCTCACCACCGTCCAGACCGAACACTGAAGCTTTCTTT.

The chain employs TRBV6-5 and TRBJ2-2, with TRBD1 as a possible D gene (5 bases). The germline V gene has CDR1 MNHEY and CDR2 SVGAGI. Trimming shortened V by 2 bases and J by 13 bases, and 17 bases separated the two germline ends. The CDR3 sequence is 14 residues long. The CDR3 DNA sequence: TGTGCCAGCAGTTACGAGGCGGCAGGGTGGGGGCTGTTTTTT. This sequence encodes CASSYEAAGWGLFF.

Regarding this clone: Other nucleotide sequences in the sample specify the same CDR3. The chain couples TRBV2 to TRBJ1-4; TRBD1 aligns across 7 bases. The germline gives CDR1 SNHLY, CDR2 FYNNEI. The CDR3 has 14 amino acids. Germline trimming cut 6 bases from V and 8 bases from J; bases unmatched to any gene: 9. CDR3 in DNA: TGTGCCAGCAGAGAAAGGGGGCGGGGGGAAAAACTGTTTTTT. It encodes CASRERGRGEKLFF.

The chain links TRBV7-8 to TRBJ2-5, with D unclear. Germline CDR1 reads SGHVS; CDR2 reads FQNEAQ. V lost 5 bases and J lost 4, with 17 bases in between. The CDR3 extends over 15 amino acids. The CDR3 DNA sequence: TGTGCCAGCAGCGGAACAGAGAACCCCCGAGAGACCCAGTACTTC. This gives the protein CASSGTENPRETQYF. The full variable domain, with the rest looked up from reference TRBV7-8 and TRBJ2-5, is GAGVSQSPRYKVAKRGQDVALRCDPISGHVSLFWYQQALGQGPEFLTYFQNEAQLDKSGLPSDRFFAERPEGSVSTLKIQRTQQEDSAVYLCASSGTENPRETQYFGPGTRLLVL.

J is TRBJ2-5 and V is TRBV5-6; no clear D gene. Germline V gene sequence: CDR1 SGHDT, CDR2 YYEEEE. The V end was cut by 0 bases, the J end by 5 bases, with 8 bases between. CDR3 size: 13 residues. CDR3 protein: CASSLADKETQYF. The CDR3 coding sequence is TGTGCCAGCAGCTTGGCCGACAAGGAGACCCAGTACTTC.

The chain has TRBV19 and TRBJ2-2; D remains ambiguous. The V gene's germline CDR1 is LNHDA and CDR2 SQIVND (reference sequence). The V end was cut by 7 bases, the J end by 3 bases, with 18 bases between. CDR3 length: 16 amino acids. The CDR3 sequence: CASKGQLGKDTGELFF. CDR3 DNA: TGTGCCAGTAAGGGCCAGTTAGGGAAGGACACCGGGGAGCTGTTTTTT.